This T cell receptor beta chain was recorded in a study of T cells in Graves' hyperthyroidism and ophthalmopathy. Overall study results and limits: Ophthalmopathy and stable hyperthyroidism were separated by a 13 V-J model. Blood shared most expanded thyroid clonotypes above 0.001.

Using RNA transcripts as the source, TCR beta CDR3 regions were amplified. Primed by the HTBI set, a first-round RT-PCR was run on the TCR CDR3. TCRdb itself ran the multiplex PCR reads through MiXCR, one entry per CDR3 protein. The sample includes about 520,000 distinct CDR3 sequences, around 21% seen only once; the top ten take around a quarter. For Graves' hyperthyroidism to be stable, ophthalmopathy could not progress within 18 months. Participants, patients aged 18 to 65, had newly diagnosed hyperthyroidism with a duration under 2 months. This CDR3 spans 15 amino acids. V was trimmed by 2 bases and J by 3 bases, leaving 14 bases between them. Per germline, CDR1 SGHRS and CDR2 YFSETQ. This clonotype appeared a few times. Its antigen is as yet unknown.

This TCR came from a man between 18 and 29 years old with Graves' hyperthyroidism. Sequencing was carried out using blood. The chain employs TRBV5-1 and TRBJ1-2; D unresolved. The CDR3 spells CASSLGKVLDYGYTF. The CDR3 DNA sequence: TGCGCCAGCAGCTTAGGCAAGGTGTTGGACTATGGCTACACCTTC.